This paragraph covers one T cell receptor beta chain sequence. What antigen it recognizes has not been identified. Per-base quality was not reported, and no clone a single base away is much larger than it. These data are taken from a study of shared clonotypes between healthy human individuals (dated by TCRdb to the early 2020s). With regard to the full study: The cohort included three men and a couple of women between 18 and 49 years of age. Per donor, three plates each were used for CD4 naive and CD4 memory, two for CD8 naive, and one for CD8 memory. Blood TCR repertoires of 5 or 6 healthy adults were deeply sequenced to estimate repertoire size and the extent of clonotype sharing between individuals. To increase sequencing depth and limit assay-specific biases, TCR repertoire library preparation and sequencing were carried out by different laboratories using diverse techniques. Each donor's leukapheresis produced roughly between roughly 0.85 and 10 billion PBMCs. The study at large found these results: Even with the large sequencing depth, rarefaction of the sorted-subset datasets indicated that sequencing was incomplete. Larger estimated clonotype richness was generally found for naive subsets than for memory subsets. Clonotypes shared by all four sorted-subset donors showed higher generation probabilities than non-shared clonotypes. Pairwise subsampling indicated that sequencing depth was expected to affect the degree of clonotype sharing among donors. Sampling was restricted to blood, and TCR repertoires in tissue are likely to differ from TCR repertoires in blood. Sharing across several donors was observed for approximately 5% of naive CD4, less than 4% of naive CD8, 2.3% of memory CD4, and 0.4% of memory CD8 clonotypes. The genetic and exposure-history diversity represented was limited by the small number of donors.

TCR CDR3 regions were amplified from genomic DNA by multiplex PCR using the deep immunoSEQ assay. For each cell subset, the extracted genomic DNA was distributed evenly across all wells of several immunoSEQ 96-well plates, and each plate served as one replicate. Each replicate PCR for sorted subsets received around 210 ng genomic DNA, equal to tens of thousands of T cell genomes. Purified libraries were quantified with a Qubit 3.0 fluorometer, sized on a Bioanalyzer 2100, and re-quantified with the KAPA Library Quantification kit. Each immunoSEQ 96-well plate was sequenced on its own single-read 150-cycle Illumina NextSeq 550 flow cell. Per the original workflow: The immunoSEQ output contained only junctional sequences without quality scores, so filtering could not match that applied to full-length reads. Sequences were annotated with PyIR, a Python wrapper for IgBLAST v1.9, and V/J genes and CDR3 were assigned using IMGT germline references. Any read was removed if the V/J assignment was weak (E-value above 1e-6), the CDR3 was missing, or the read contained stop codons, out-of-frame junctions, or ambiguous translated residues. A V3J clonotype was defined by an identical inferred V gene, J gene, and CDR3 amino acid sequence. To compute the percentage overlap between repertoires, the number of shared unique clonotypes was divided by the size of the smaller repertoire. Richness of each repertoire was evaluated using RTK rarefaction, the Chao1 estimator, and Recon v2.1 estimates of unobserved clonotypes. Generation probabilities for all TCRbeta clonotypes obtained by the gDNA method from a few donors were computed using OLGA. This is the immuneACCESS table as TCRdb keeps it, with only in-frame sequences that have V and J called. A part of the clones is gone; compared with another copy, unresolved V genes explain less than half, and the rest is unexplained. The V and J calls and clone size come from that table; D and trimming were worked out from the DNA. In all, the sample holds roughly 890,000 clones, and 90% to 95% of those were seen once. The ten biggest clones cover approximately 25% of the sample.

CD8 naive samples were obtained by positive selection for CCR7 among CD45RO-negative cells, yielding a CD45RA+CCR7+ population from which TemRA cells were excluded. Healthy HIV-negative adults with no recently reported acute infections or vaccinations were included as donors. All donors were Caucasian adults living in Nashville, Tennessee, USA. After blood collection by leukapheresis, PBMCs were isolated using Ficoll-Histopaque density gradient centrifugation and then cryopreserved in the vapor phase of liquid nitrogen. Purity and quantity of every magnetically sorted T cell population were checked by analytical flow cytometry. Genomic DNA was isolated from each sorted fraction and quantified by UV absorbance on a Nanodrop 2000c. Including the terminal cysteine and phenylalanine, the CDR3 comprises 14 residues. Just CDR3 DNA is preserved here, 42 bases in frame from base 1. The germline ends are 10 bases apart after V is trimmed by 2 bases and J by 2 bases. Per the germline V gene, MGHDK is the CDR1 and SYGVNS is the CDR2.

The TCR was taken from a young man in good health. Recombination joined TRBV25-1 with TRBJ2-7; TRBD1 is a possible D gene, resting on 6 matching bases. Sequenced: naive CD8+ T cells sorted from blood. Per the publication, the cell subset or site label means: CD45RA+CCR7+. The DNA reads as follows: TGTGCCAGCAGTGAACGGGACACCCCCTACGAGCAGTACTTC. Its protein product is CASSERDTPYEQYF.